This T cell receptor (beta chain) stems from a study of T cell repertoires in cytomegalovirus infection. In the study overall: It was recently identified HLA-C-restricted and well-studied HLA-B-restricted CMV epitopes that the study used. Public signatures in TCR beta pointed to CMV infection and matching HLA type. Study-level findings and limits: The ex vivo response was dominated by HLA-C-restricted CMV-specific TCR beta clonotypes.

This clonotype came up a few times. Its antigen is currently unknown. One entry per CDR3 protein results from TCRdb running MiXCR on the reads. The sample holds approximately 1,000,000 distinct CDR3 sequences, around a third seen once. This clonotype was sampled from a human donor in good health (CMV status not recorded). Some clones in this sample may be carry-over from other donors' samples. The specimen comprised cultured CD8+ T cells from PBMCs, sampled from culture after CMV antigen stimulation.

CDR3: CASRGQSHTPYGYTF. The CDR3 DNA is TGTGCCAGCAGGGGACAATCGCATACCCCCTATGGCTACACCTTC. The genes are TRBV7-2 and TRBJ1-2; perhaps TRBD1 as D (6 bases). This CDR3 comprises 15 residues. CDR1 and CDR2 from the germline V gene are SGHTA and FQGNSA. Trimming removed 6 bases from V and 4 bases from J, with 18 bases in between.